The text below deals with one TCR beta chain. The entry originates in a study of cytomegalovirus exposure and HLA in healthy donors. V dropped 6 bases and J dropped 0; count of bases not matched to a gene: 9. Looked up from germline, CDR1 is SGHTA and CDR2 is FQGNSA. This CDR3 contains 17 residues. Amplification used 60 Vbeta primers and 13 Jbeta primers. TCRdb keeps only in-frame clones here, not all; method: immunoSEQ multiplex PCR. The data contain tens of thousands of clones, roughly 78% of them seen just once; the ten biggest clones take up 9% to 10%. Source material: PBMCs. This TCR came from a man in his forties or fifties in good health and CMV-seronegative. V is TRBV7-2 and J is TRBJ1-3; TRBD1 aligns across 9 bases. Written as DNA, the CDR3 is TGTGCCAGCAGGGAGGTCCGGACAGGGGTCTCTGGAAACACCATATATTTT. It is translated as CASREVRTGVSGNTIYF. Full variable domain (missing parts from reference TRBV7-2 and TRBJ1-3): GAGVSQSPSNKVTEKGKDVELRCDPISGHTALYWYRQSLGQGLEFLIYFQGNSAPDKSGLPSDRFSAERTGGSVSTLTIQRTQQEDSAVYLCASREVRTGVSGNTIYFGEGSWLTVV.